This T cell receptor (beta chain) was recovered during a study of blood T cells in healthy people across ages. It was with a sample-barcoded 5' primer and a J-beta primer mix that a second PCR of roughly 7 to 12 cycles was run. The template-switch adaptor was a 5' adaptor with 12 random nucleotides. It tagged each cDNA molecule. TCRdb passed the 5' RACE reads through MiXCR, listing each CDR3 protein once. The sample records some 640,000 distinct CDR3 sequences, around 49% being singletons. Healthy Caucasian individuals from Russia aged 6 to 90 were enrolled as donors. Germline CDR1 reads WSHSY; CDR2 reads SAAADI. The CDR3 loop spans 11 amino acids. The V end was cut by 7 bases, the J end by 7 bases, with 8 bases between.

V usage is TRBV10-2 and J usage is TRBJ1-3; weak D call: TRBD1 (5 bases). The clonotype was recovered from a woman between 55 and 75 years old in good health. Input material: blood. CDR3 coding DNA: TGCGCCAGCATGACAGCTAACACCATATATTTT. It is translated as CASMTANTIYF.